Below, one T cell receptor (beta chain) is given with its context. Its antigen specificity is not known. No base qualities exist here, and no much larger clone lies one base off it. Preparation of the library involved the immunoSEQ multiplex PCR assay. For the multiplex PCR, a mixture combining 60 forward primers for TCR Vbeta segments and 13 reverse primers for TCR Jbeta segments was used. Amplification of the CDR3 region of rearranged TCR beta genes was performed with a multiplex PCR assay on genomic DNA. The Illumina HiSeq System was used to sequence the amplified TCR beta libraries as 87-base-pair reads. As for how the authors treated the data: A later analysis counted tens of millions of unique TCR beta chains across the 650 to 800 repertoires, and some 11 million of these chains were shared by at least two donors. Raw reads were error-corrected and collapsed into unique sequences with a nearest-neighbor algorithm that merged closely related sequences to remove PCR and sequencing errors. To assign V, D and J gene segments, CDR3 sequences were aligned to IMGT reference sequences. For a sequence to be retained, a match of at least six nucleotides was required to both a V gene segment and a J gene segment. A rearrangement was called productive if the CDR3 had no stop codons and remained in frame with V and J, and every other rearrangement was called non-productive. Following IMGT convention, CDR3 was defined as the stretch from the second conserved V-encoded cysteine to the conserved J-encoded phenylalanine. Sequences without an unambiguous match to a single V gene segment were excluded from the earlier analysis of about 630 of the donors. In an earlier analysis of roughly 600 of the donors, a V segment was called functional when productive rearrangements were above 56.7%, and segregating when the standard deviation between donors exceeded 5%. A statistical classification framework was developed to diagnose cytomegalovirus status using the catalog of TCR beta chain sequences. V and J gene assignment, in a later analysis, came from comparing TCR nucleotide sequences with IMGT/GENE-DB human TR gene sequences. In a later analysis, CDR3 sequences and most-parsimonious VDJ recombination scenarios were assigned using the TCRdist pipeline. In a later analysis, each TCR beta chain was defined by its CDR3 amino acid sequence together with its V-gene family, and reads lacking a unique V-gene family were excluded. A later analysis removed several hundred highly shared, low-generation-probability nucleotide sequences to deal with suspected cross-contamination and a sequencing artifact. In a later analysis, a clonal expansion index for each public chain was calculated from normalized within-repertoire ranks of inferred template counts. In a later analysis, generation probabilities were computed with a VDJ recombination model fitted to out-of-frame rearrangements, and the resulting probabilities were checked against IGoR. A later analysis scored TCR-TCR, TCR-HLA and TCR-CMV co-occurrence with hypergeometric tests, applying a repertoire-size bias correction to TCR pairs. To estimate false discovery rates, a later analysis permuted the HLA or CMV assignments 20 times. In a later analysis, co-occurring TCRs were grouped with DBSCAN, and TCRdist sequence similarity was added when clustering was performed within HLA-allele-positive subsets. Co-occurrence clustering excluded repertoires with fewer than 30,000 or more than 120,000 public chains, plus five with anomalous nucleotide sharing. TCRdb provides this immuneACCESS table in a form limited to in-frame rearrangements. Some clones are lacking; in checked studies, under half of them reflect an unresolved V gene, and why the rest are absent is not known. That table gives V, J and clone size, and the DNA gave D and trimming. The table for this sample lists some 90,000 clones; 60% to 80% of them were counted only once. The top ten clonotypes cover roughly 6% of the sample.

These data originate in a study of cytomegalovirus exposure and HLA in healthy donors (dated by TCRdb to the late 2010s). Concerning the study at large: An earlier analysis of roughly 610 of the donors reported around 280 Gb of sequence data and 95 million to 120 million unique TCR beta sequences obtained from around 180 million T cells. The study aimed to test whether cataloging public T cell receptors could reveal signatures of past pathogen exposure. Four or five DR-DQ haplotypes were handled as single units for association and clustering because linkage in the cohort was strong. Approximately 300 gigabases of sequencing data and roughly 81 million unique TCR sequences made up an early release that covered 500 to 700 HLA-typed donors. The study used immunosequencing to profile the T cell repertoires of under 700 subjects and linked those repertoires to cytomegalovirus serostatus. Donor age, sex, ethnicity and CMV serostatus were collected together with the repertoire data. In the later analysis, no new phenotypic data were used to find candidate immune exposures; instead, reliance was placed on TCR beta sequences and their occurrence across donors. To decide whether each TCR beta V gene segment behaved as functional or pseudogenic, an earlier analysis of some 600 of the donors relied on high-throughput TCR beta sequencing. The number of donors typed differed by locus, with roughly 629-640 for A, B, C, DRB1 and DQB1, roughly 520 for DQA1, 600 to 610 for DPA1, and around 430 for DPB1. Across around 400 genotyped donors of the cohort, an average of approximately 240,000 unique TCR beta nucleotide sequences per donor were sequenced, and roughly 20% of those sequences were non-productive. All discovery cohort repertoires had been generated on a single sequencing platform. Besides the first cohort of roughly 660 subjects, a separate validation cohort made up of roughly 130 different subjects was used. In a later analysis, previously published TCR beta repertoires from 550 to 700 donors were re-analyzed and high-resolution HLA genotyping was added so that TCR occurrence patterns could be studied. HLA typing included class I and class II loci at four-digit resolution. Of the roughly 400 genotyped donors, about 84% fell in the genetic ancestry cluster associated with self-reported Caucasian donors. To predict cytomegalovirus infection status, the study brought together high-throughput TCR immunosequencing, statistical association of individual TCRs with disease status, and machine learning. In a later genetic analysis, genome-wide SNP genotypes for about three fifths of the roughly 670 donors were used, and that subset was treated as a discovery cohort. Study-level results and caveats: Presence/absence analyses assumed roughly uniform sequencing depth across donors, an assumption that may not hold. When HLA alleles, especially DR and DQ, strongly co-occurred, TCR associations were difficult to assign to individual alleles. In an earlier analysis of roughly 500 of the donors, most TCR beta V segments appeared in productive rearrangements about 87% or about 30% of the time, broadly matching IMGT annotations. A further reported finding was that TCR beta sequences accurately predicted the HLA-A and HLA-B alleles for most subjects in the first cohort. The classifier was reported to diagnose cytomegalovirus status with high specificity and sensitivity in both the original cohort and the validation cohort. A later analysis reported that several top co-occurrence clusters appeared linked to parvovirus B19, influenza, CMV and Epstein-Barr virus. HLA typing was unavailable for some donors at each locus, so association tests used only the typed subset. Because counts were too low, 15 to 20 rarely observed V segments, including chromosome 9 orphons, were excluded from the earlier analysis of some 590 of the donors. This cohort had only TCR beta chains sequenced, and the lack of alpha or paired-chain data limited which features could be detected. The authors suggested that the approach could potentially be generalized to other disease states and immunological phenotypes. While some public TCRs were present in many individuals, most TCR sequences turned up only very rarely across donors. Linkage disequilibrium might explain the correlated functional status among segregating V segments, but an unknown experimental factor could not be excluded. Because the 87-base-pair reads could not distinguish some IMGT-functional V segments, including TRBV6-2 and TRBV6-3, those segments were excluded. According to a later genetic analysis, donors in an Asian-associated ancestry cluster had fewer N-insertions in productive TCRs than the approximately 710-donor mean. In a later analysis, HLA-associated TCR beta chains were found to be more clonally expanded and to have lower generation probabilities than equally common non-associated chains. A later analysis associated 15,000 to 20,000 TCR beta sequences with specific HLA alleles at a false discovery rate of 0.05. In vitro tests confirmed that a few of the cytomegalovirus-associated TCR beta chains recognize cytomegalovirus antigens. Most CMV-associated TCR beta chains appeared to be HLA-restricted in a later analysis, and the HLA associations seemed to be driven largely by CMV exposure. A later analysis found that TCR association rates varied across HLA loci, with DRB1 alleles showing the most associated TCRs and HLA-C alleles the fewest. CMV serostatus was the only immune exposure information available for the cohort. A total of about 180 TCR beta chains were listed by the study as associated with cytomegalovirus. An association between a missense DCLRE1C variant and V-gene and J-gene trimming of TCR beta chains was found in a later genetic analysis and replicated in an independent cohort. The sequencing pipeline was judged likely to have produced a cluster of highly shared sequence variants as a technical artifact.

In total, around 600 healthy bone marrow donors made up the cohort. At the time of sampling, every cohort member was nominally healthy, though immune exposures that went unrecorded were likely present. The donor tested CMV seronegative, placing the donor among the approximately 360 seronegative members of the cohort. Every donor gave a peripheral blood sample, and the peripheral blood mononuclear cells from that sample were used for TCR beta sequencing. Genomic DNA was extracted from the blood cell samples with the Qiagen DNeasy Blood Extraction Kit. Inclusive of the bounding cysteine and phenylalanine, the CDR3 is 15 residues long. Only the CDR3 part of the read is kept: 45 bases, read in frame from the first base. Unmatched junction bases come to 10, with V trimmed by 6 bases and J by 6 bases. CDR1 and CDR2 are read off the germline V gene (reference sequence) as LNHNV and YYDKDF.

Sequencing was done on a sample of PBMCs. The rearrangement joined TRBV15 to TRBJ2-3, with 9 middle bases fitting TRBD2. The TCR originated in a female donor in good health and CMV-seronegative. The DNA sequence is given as TGTGCCACCAGTAGAATAGCGGGAGTTTCGGATACGCAGTATTTT. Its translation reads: CATSRIAGVSDTQYF.